These 3 T cell receptor beta chains originate from one sample sequenced in a study of blood T cell repertoires in COVID-19. Profiling relied on immunoSEQ multiplex PCR, and the TCRdb table lists in-frame clones only, not all of them. The sample records about 240,000 clones, approximately 90% being singletons. What was sequenced was PBMCs or T cells enriched from blood (not recorded which). These receptors all come from a woman in her twenties or thirties with acute COVID-19.

This clone was seen just once. J is TRBJ2-7 and V is TRBV7-2; 9 bases are a match to TRBD1. V lost 4 bases to trimming and J lost 9 bases; unmatched junction nucleotides: 10. Germline V CDR1 and CDR2: SGHTA, FQGNSA. The CDR3 has 14 residues. CDR3 nucleotides: TGTGCCAGCAGCTCCACCACAGGGGGCGCGGTGCAGTACTTC. It translates to CASSSTTGGAVQYF.

J is TRBJ2-7 and V is TRBV5-1, with TRBD2 as a possible D gene (5 bases). Deletions cut 0 bases from V and 3 bases from J, with 10 bases between. CDR3 length: 14 amino acids. The germline V gene encodes CDR1 SGHRS and CDR2 YFSETQ. CDR3 DNA: TGCGCCAGCAGCTTGGTGGGAGATAGCTACGAGCAGTACTTC. This encodes CASSLVGDSYEQYF. Looking up the rest from reference TRBV5-1 and TRBJ2-7 gives the full variable domain: KAGVTQTPRYLIKTRGQQVTLSCSPISGHRSVSWYQQTPGQGLQFLFEYFSETQRNKGNFPGRFSGRQFSNSRSEMNVSTLELGDSALYLCASSLVGDSYEQYFGPGTRLTVT.

V gene TRBV19 combines with J gene TRBJ2-7; D not resolved. Germline CDR1 reads LNHDA; CDR2 reads SQIVND (reference sequence). The CDR3 runs to 13 residues. Trimming took off 5 bases at V and 4 bases at J, with 12 bases between the two ends. This CDR3 is CASSVPERYEQYF. As DNA, the CDR3 is TGTGCCAGTAGTGTCCCGGAGCGATACGAGCAGTACTTC.